The table lists the clone carrying this TCR beta chain with many counts. The antigen is unknown. The data originate from a study of T cells in Graves' hyperthyroidism and ophthalmopathy. Notes on the study in general: Most clonotypes expanded in the thyroid (above 0.001) were also present in blood.

Amplified TCR beta CDR3 regions derived from RNA transcripts. The HTBI primer set served for first-round RT-PCR of the TCR CDR3. TCRdb reprocessed the multiplex PCR reads with MiXCR, giving one entry per CDR3 protein. The data hold about half a million distinct CDR3 sequences, with approximately 25% observed a single time. The CDR3 spans 15 residues. Per germline, CDR1 MNHEY and CDR2 SVGAGI. Unmatched junction bases numbered 7, after V lost 6 bases and J lost 5 bases. The rearrangement links TRBV6-5 to TRBJ2-5, with 12 positions matching TRBD2. The clonotype was recovered from a woman under 40 with Graves' ophthalmopathy. The specimen sequenced was blood. CDR3 in amino acids: CASSRASGGAETQYF. CDR3 DNA: TGTGCCAGCAGCAGGGCTAGCGGGGGGGCGGAGACCCAGTACTTC.